The 3 T cell receptor beta chains given below trace back to one sample, sequenced in a study of blood T cell repertoires in COVID-19. Clones were read by immunoSEQ multiplex PCR, and TCRdb kept only the in-frame ones, dropping some. Of about 260,000 clones detected, approximately 89% appear once; the ten largest clones hold over 8%. The sequencing input was peripheral blood. Source of these receptors: a man aged 35 to 55 with active or convalescent COVID-19.

This clone was recorded once. The J gene is TRBJ2-3, the V gene TRBV7-2; 10 bases line up with TRBD2. Germline CDR1 reads SGHTA; CDR2 reads FQGNSA. The CDR3 sequence is 16 residues long. V lost 0 bases, J lost 3 bases, and 3 bases stayed unmatched. CDR3 sequence (DNA): TGTGCCAGCAGCTTAGCAGCGGGAGGGCCGACAGATACGCAGTATTTT. Encoded protein: CASSLAAGGPTDTQYF.

Written as DNA, the CDR3 is TGTGCCAGCAAGGAGGGGGCCCAGAACACTGAAGCTTTCTTT. It is translated as CASKEGAQNTEAFF. The V and J genes are TRBV25-1 and TRBJ1-1, with TRBD1 matching over 7 bases. Germline V gene data show CDR1 as MGHDK and CDR2 as SYGVNS. Trimming removed 7 bases from V and 1 base from J; junction bases left unmatched: 6. This CDR3 is built from 14 residues.

The chain couples TRBV11-3 to TRBJ2-7, with 9 positions matching TRBD2. This CDR3 comprises 16 residues. In germline, CDR1 is SGHNT, CDR2 YENEEA. V shed 1 base, J shed 0 bases, and the junction held 4 bases outside the gene matches. This chain's CDR3 is CASSLVLAGLSYEQYF. CDR3 sequence (DNA): TGTGCCAGCAGCTTAGTGCTAGCGGGACTCTCCTACGAGCAGTACTTC.